The 32 T cell receptor beta chains listed next were all sequenced from one sample in a study of shared clonotypes between healthy human individuals. TCRdb keeps only in-frame clones here, not all; method: immunoSEQ multiplex PCR. The sample lists 2 million to 3 million clones; about 92% were seen once. The sample comprised naive CD4+ T cells sorted from blood. Subset given: CD45RA+ positively selected. These receptors came from a man younger than 35 in good health.

Comment on this clone: The sample carries other DNA sequences with the same CDR3. The rearrangement uses TRBV27 and TRBJ1-2; 8 positions match TRBD1. In germline, CDR1 is MNHEY, CDR2 SMNVEV (reference sequence). This CDR3 comprises 14 residues. The V gene end was trimmed by 2 bases and the J gene end by 2 bases; junction bases not matched to a gene: 1. The CDR3 here is CASSLRQGNYGYTF. CDR3 nucleotide sequence: TGTGCCAGCAGTTTACGACAGGGGAACTATGGCTACACCTTC.

This sequence joins TRBV9 and TRBJ2-2; D perhaps matches TRBD1 (6 bases). Trimming shortened V by 4 bases and J by 4 bases, and 14 bases separated the two germline ends. Germline V gives CDR1 SGDLS, CDR2 YYNGEE. CDR3 length equals 15 residues. CDR3 amino acids: CASSLQTGSTGELFF. CDR3 bases: TGTGCCAGCAGCCTACAGACAGGTTCCACCGGGGAGCTGTTTTTT. The full variable domain, rest sourced from reference TRBV9 and TRBJ2-2, is DSGVTQTPKHLITATGQRVTLRCSPRSGDLSVYWYQQSLDQGLQFLIQYYNGEERAKGNILERFSAQQFPDLHSELNLSSLELGDSALYFCASSLQTGSTGELFFGEGSRLTVL.

This clone was recorded only once. The V call is TRBV27, the J call TRBJ2-3, with D tentatively TRBD1 or TRBD2 (5 bases each). Germline CDR1 MNHEY, CDR2 SMNVEV (reference sequence). This CDR3 spans 13 amino acids. Trimming left V 4 bases short and J 4 bases short, with 9 bases between. This CDR3 is CASSWDGADTQYF. In nucleotides, the CDR3 is TGTGCCAGCAGTTGGGACGGCGCAGATACGCAGTATTTT.

This chain joins TRBV10-1 and TRBJ2-2; tentative D call: TRBD2 (6 bases). Trimming stripped 6 bases from V and 6 bases from J, with 11 bases between. Germline V gene sequence: CDR1 WNHNN, CDR2 SYGVQD (reference sequence). The CDR3 sequence is 13 residues long. The CDR3 region is CASRPGVAGELFF. The CDR3 coding sequence is TGCGCCAGCAGACCGGGAGTTGCCGGGGAGCTGTTTTTT.

V usage is TRBV10-3 and J usage is TRBJ2-2, with D perhaps given as TRBD1 or TRBD2 (6 bases each). Germline assignment: CDR1 ENHRY and CDR2 SYGVKD. Trimming took 5 bases from V and 2 from J, leaving 9 bases between them. CDR3 length equals 14 residues. In nucleotides, the CDR3 is TGTGCCATCAGTATGGGGGGCAACACCGGGGAGCTGTTTTTT. The encoded protein is CAISMGGNTGELFF.

The CDR3 loop is CARTYGNRATSSYEQYF. The CDR3 region has the DNA TGCGCCAGAACTTACGGAAACAGGGCTACGAGCTCCTACGAGCAGTACTTC. V and J are TRBV5-1 and TRBJ2-7; D perhaps matches TRBD1 (6 bases). V lost 8 bases to trimming and J lost 0 bases, with 24 bases between them. This CDR3 has 17 residues. The germline V gene has CDR1 SGHRS and CDR2 YFSETQ.

V gene TRBV4-1 combines with J gene TRBJ2-7; D uncertain. Germline V gene data show CDR1 as MGHRA and CDR2 as YSYEKL. The CDR3 runs 14 residues. Trimming took off 0 bases at V and 2 bases at J, with 8 bases between the two ends. In DNA form, the CDR3 reads TGCGCCAGCAGCCAAGATGGGAAGGCCTACGAGCAGTACTTC. Translation gives CASSQDGKAYEQYF.

This clone appeared once. The gene calls are TRBV6-5 and TRBJ2-2; possibly TRBD1 or TRBD2 for D (5 bases each). This CDR3 comprises 15 residues. Per germline, CDR1 MNHEY and CDR2 SVGAGI. V was trimmed by 8 bases and J by 4 bases, leaving 17 bases between them. The CDR3 sequence is CASRTSIAITGELFF. The CDR3 nucleotides are TGTGCCAGCCGGACATCTATAGCGATCACCGGGGAGCTGTTTTTT.

The V call is TRBV6-6, the J call TRBJ2-7; D is unresolved. Germline V gene lookup returns CDR1 MNHNY and CDR2 SVGAGI (reference sequence). The CDR3 has 13 residues. The V gene lost 10 bases and the J gene lost 2 bases, with 15 bases spanning the gap. The CDR3 nucleotides are TGTGCCACGGGTGACACGGATACCTACGAGCAGTACTTC. Translating gives CATGDTDTYEQYF.

A remark on this clone: Other nucleotide sequences from this sample produce the same CDR3. V usage is TRBV27 and J usage is TRBJ1-5; 9 bases agree with TRBD1. Germline V gene lookup returns CDR1 MNHEY and CDR2 SMNVEV (reference sequence). V lost 3 bases, J lost 4 bases, and 1 base stayed unmatched. This CDR3 region has 14 residues. CDR3 loop: CASSLGTGNQPQHF. As DNA, the CDR3 is TGTGCCAGCAGTTTGGGGACAGGGAATCAGCCCCAGCATTTT.

V and J are TRBV9 and TRBJ2-1, with TRBD2 matching 11 bases. The J segment lost 6 bases and the V segment lost 3 bases, leaving 5 bases of the junction unmatched. Germline V gene sequence: CDR1 SGDLS, CDR2 YYNGEE. The CDR3 totals 15 residues. CDR3 sequence (DNA): TGTGCCAGCAGCGCGGGTAGCGGGAGGGTCAATGAGCAGTTCTTC. Translating gives CASSAGSGRVNEQFF. Full variable domain (missing parts from reference TRBV9 and TRBJ2-1): DSGVTQTPKHLITATGQRVTLRCSPRSGDLSVYWYQQSLDQGLQFLIQYYNGEERAKGNILERFSAQQFPDLHSELNLSSLELGDSALYFCASSAGSGRVNEQFFGPGTRLTVL.

The rearrangement joins TRBV5-1 to TRBJ1-1, with 8 bases lining up with TRBD1. The V gene end was trimmed by 5 bases and the J gene end by 1 base; junction bases not matched to a gene: 7. The CDR3 is made up of 15 amino acids. Germline V gene data show CDR1 as SGHRS and CDR2 as YFSETQ. The CDR3 loop reads CASRFTQGANTEAFF. The CDR3 DNA follows: TGCGCCAGCAGGTTCACCCAGGGGGCGAACACTGAAGCTTTCTTT.

As to this clone: The same CDR3 can be traced to other DNA sequences in this sample. The chain has TRBV5-1 and TRBJ2-1; TRBD1 matches at 8 bases. Trimming cost V 2 bases and J 1 base; bases outside gene matches: 5. Germline V lookup: CDR1 SGHRS, CDR2 YFSETQ. This CDR3 spans 16 amino acids. The CDR3 nucleotides read TGCGCCAGCAGCTTATCCGGGACAGGTTCCTACAATGAGCAGTTCTTC. Encoded protein: CASSLSGTGSYNEQFF.

This chain uses TRBV27 with TRBJ1-2; the match to TRBD1 covers 10 bases. Trimming at V came to 5 bases and at J to 2 bases, leaving 8 bases not matched to a gene. The CDR3 length is 16 residues. Germline V gene lookup returns CDR1 MNHEY and CDR2 SMNVEV (reference sequence). Here the CDR3 reads CASSPSRDRGNYGYTF. CDR3 coding DNA: TGTGCCAGCAGTCCGTCCCGGGACAGGGGAAACTATGGCTACACCTTC.

This chain links TRBV6-5 with TRBJ2-2, with 10 bases identical to TRBD2. The CDR3 length is 14 residues. Germline CDR1 and CDR2: MNHEY and SVGAGI. With 5 bases clipped from V and 6 bases from J, the junction kept 3 bases outside the gene matches. The CDR3 is CASSNSGGAGELFF. The CDR3 coding sequence is TGTGCCAGCAGTAACAGCGGGGGGGCCGGGGAGCTGTTTTTT.

The gene calls are TRBV5-8 and TRBJ2-1; D tentatively fits TRBD1 or TRBD2 (7 bases each). Germline loops: CDR1 SGHTS, CDR2 YDEGEE. The ends were cut back, 2 bases at V and 7 bases at J, with 28 bases in the middle. CDR3 length equals 19 residues. CDR3 sequence: CASSFLRSGELEGANEQFF. The CDR3 bases are TGTGCCAGCAGCTTTCTCCGGAGCGGGGAACTGGAGGGGGCGAATGAGCAGTTCTTC.

The V gene is TRBV2, the J gene TRBJ2-7; possible D gene TRBD1, 6 bases. Trimming took 7 bases from V and 7 from J, leaving 20 bases between them. Germline CDR1 and CDR2: SNHLY and FYNNEI. The CDR3 has 14 residues. CDR3 sequence reads: CASTLTGNLREQYF. Written as DNA, the CDR3 is TGTGCCAGCACCTTGACAGGAAACCTACGGGAGCAGTACTTC.

In this sample, this clone turned up once. The V and J genes are TRBV6-1 and TRBJ2-2; D gene unclear. The CDR3 is made up of 15 amino acids. Germline V gene data show CDR1 as MNHNS and CDR2 as SASEGT. V was cut by 6 bases and J by 1 base, with 12 bases left in between. CDR3 loop: CASRPPGMNTGELFF. CDR3 DNA: TGTGCCAGCAGGCCCCCCGGAATGAACACCGGGGAGCTGTTTTTT.

About this clone itself: The sample has other DNA sequences that encode this CDR3 too. This sequence joins TRBV7-6 and TRBJ2-7, with no clear D. This CDR3 contains 12 residues. The V end lost 5 bases, the J end lost 2 bases, and 7 bases lay between the germline ends. CDR1 SGHVS and CDR2 FNYEAQ come from the germline V gene. The CDR3 bases are TGTGCCAGCAGCCTAATTCCCTACGAGCAGTACTTC. Protein sequence: CASSLIPYEQYF.

This clone was seen a handful of times. The V and J genes are TRBV28 and TRBJ1-2; tentative D call: TRBD1 (6 bases). Germline assignment: CDR1 MDHEN and CDR2 SYDVKM. Trimming removed 4 bases at V and 5 bases at J, with 11 bases between. The CDR3 covers 13 residues. CDR3 residues: CASSSTGIYGYTF. The DNA for the CDR3 is TGTGCCAGCAGTTCCACAGGGATTTATGGCTACACCTTC.

This chain uses TRBV12-5 with TRBJ2-1; perhaps TRBD1 as D (6 bases). Trimming took 1 base from V and 5 from J, leaving 9 bases between them. The CDR3 is 14 residues long. Germline lookup yields CDR1 LGHNT and CDR2 FRNRAP. The CDR3 here is CASGLGQANNEQFF. As DNA, the CDR3 is TGTGCTAGTGGTTTGGGACAGGCTAACAATGAGCAGTTCTTC.

This clone was picked up one time. The chain employs TRBV5-1 and TRBJ1-1, with no clear D. Germline V lookup: CDR1 SGHRS, CDR2 YFSETQ. V was trimmed by 2 bases and J by 6 bases, leaving 8 bases between them. There are 12 residues in the CDR3. DNA for the CDR3: TGCGCCAGCAGCTTAAGCGGTTCTGAAGCTTTCTTT. As protein: CASSLSGSEAFF.

The chain recombines TRBV6-1 with TRBJ2-7, with a weak D call TRBD1 (6 bases). This CDR3 comprises 15 residues. V lost 1 base, J lost 2 bases, and 12 bases lay in between. In germline, CDR1 is MNHNS, CDR2 SASEGT. In DNA form, the CDR3 reads TGTGCCAGCAGTGAAGGGACAGTGGGGGCCTACGAGCAGTACTTC. Its translation: CASSEGTVGAYEQYF.

This clone was found once. This CDR3 is also generated by other DNA sequences in the sample. This chain links TRBV6-5 with TRBJ2-2; D not certain. The CDR3 runs to 12 residues. Looked up from germline, CDR1 is MNHEY and CDR2 is SVGAGI. Trimming removed 7 bases at V and 3 bases at J, with 6 bases between. The CDR3 here is CASIGDTGELFF. The DNA for the CDR3 is TGTGCCAGCATCGGAGACACCGGGGAGCTGTTTTTT.

The chain recombines TRBV6-5 with TRBJ2-7; 7 nucleotides agree with TRBD2. In germline, CDR1 is MNHEY, CDR2 SVGAGI. With V trimmed by 5 bases and J by 0 bases, 7 bases remained unmatched. The CDR3 consists of 15 residues. The CDR3 nucleotides are TGTGCCAGCAGTCCACGAGCGGGATTCTCCTACGAGCAGTACTTC. Translated, it gives CASSPRAGFSYEQYF.

The rearrangement links TRBV19 to TRBJ2-1; 10 bases align to TRBD2. V lost 4 bases, J lost 3 bases, and 3 bases stayed unmatched. The length of the CDR3 is 15 residues. Germline V gene data show CDR1 as LNHDA and CDR2 as SQIVND (reference sequence). CDR3 nucleotide sequence: TGTGCCAGTAGTAGAATAGCGGGGGGCTACAATGAGCAGTTCTTC. It encodes CASSRIAGGYNEQFF.

The chain employs TRBV7-9 and TRBJ2-4, with D possibly TRBD1 on 5 matching bases. The germline CDR1 and CDR2 sequences are SEHNR and FQNEAQ (reference sequence). The CDR3 totals 14 residues. Trimming left V 5 bases short and J 8 bases short, with 16 bases between. Here the CDR3 DNA reads TGTGCCAGCAGCCCAGGGCGCCCCCGGGACATTCAGTACTTC. Protein: CASSPGRPRDIQYF.

This chain joins TRBV18 and TRBJ2-5, with 9 bases fitting TRBD1. The length of the CDR3 is 15 residues. With V trimmed by 1 base and J by 5 bases, 5 bases remained unmatched. Germline-derived CDR1 and CDR2 are KGHSH and LQKENI. CDR3 loop: CASSPLQGAPETQYF. In DNA, the CDR3 is TGTGCCAGCTCACCACTACAGGGGGCGCCGGAGACCCAGTACTTC.

The rearrangement links TRBV27 to TRBJ2-7; either TRBD1 or TRBD2 may fit D (6 bases each). The germline CDR1 and CDR2 sequences are MNHEY and SMNVEV (reference sequence). V lost 5 bases to trimming and J lost 0 bases, with 14 bases between them. This CDR3 spans 15 amino acids. The CDR3 DNA is TGTGCCAGCAGTCCCCAAGGGGGGTTCTCCTACGAGCAGTACTTC. As protein: CASSPQGGFSYEQYF.

In its sample, this clone was seen once. The same CDR3 can be traced to other DNA sequences in this sample. The V and J genes are TRBV7-8 and TRBJ2-3; a possible D gene is TRBD2 (5 bases). CDR1 SGHVS and CDR2 FQNEAQ come from the germline V gene. Deletions cut 1 base from V and 0 bases from J, with 5 bases between. The CDR3 consists of 14 residues. Here the CDR3 DNA reads TGTGCCAGCAGCTTAGGGACTAGCACAGATACGCAGTATTTT. The encoded protein is CASSLGTSTDTQYF.

The chain combines TRBV27 with TRBJ1-6; D may be TRBD1 (5 bases). This CDR3 has 14 amino acids. Per the germline V gene, CDR1 is MNHEY and CDR2 is SMNVEV (reference sequence). Trimming took off 6 bases at V and 8 bases at J, with 14 bases between the two ends. As DNA, the CDR3 is TGTGCCAGCAGATTGGGGGGAATGGATTCACCCCTCCACTTT. Its translation is CASRLGGMDSPLHF.

The chain recombines TRBV10-3 with TRBJ2-1; the match to TRBD2 covers 8 bases. The CDR3 covers 14 residues. Trimming at V came to 5 bases and at J to 6 bases, leaving 6 bases not matched to a gene. Germline V gene data show CDR1 as ENHRY and CDR2 as SYGVKD. In nucleotides, the CDR3 is TGTGCCATCAGTTTTGCGGGAGGATTCAATGAGCAGTTCTTC. As protein: CAISFAGGFNEQFF.